The 20 T cell receptor beta chains given below trace back to one sample, sequenced in a study of human T cells and chemical hapten exposure. TCRdb ran MiXCR on the 5' RACE reads and lists one entry per CDR3 protein. The data contain under 100,000 distinct CDR3 sequences, about a sixth of them seen just once; the ten biggest clones take up almost 7%. The study extracted total RNA from unfractionated whole blood. The source of these receptors is a female donor in good health.

This clonotype occurred a few times. This sequence joins TRBV12-3 or TRBV12-4 and TRBJ2-1, with 9 bases that match TRBD2. V lost 3 bases and J lost 0; bases outside the gene matches: 6. The CDR3 runs to 17 residues. CDR3 DNA: TGTGCCAGCAGTTTGCGGGAGGGACTGGGCTCCTACAATGAGCAGTTCTTC. Its protein is CASSLREGLGSYNEQFF.

The chain combines TRBV12-3 or TRBV12-4 with TRBJ2-3, with D possibly being TRBD1 or TRBD2 (5 bases each). Trimming pared 4 bases from V and 4 bases from J, leaving 24 bases between. CDR3 length: 18 amino acids. For the CDR3, the DNA is TGTGCCAGCAGTTGGGGTATTAGCGTTACCCTCAGGGCAGATACGCAGTATTTT. Its protein product is CASSWGISVTLRADTQYF.

A few counts support this clonotype. J is TRBJ1-2 and V is TRBV29-1; a weak D match, TRBD1 (5 bases). CDR1 SQVTM and CDR2 ANQGSEA come from the germline V gene. CDR3 length equals 13 residues. The V and J ends lost 3 bases and 10 bases respectively, with 18 bases between them. The CDR3 DNA sequence: TGCAGCGTTGACGGGGCGCGGACGTTTGACTACACCTTC. Translation: CSVDGARTFDYTF.

The V call is TRBV27, the J call TRBJ1-1; D gene uncertain. The V gene lost 5 bases and the J gene lost 1 base, with 11 bases spanning the gap. Germline lookup yields CDR1 MNHEY and CDR2 SMNVEV (reference sequence). The CDR3 is 14 residues long. CDR3 in DNA: TGTGCCAGCAGTGCTCATAGTCGGAACACTGAAGCTTTCTTT. It is translated as CASSAHSRNTEAFF.

The sample holds a few counts of this clonotype. This chain joins TRBV30 and TRBJ1-2, with a possible D match to TRBD1 (6 bases). From germline, CDR1 is GTSNPN and CDR2 SVGIG (reference sequence). V shed 1 base and J shed 7 bases, with 13 bases lying between them. The CDR3 totals 13 residues. CDR3 DNA sequence: TGTGCCTGGAGTGATATGGGGGCGTTTGGCTACACCTTC. Translating it yields CAWSDMGAFGYTF.

The rearrangement uses TRBV7-2 and TRBJ2-1, with TRBD2 as a possible D gene (7 bases). This CDR3 has 16 amino acids. The ends were cut back, 4 bases at V and 3 bases at J, with 16 bases in the middle. Germline V CDR1 and CDR2: SGHTA, FQGNSA. In DNA, the CDR3 is TGTGCCAGCAGCTCCCTTGGGGGGGGCCACTACAATGAGCAGTTCTTC. Protein: CASSSLGGGHYNEQFF.

This clonotype was seen only a few times. The genes are TRBV7-2 and TRBJ2-2, with D unclear. This CDR3 has 14 amino acids. Deletions cut 4 bases from V and 3 bases from J, with 9 bases between. Per germline, CDR1 SGHTA and CDR2 FQGNSA. The CDR3 bases are TGTGCCAGCAGCTCTTCCCCTTACACCGGGGAGCTGTTTTTT. Protein product: CASSSSPYTGELFF.

The gene calls are TRBV7-2 and TRBJ2-2, with 8 bases that match TRBD1. V was pared by 2 bases and J by 5 bases, with 4 bases of the junction left unmatched. CDR1 SGHTA and CDR2 FQGNSA come from the germline V gene. The CDR3 sequence is 15 residues long. CDR3 sequence reads: CASSLMGQVTGELFF. CDR3 nucleotide sequence: TGTGCCAGCAGCTTAATGGGACAGGTGACCGGGGAGCTGTTTTTT.

This clonotype appeared many times. The chain couples TRBV6-5 to TRBJ1-1; 8 bases agree with TRBD1. From germline, CDR1 is MNHEY and CDR2 SVGAGI. Trimming took 0 bases from V and 11 from J; bases not matched to a gene: 2. CDR3 length: 12 residues. CDR3 sequence: CASSYSTGEAFF. The CDR3 coding sequence is TGTGCCAGCAGTTACTCGACAGGGGAGGCTTTCTTT.

This clonotype was seen a handful of times. This chain uses TRBV19 with TRBJ2-2, with 15 bases matching TRBD2. The germline CDR1 and CDR2 sequences are LNHDA and SQIVND (reference sequence). The CDR3 runs to 17 residues. The V gene end was trimmed by 7 bases and the J gene end by 6 bases; junction bases not matched to a gene: 9. CDR3: CASTKGLAGGSPGELFF. DNA of the CDR3: TGTGCCAGTACTAAGGGACTAGCGGGAGGAAGTCCCGGGGAGCTGTTTTTT.

This clonotype was counted many times. V and J are TRBV2 and TRBJ1-2; 7 bases map to TRBD1. The CDR3 contains 13 residues. After removal of 9 bases from V and 0 bases from J, the junction contained 4 bases not matched to a gene. Germline V CDR1 and CDR2: SNHLY, FYNNEI. CDR3 in amino acids: CARLQGPNYGYTF. For the CDR3, the DNA is TGTGCCAGGCTACAGGGGCCTAACTATGGCTACACCTTC.

The chain combines TRBV12-5 with TRBJ2-7; tentative D call: TRBD1 (5 bases). Trimming took 4 bases from V and 0 from J, leaving 7 bases between them. Germline CDR1 is LGHNT and CDR2 is FRNRAP. The CDR3 is 13 residues long. In DNA, the CDR3 is TGTGCTAGTGGTTCGGACATCTCCTACGAGCAGTACTTC. Protein sequence: CASGSDISYEQYF.

The rearrangement links TRBV5-6 to TRBJ1-6, with D perhaps matching TRBD1 (6 bases). Per the germline V gene, CDR1 is SGHDT and CDR2 is YYEEEE. There are 16 residues in the CDR3. V lost 4 bases to trimming and J lost 6 bases, with 17 bases between them. The CDR3 nucleotides read TGTGCCAGCAGCGGAACGTCAGGGGTTTCTAATTCACCCCTCCACTTT. Its translation is CASSGTSGVSNSPLHF.

This clonotype was picked up a small number of times. The rearrangement links TRBV19 to TRBJ1-2, with 8 bases lining up with TRBD1. This CDR3 is 17 amino acids long. The germline gives CDR1 LNHDA, CDR2 SQIVND (reference sequence). Trimming at V came to 2 bases and at J to 6 bases, leaving 14 bases not matched to a gene. This CDR3 is CASSITGQGMRLNGYTF. The CDR3 bases are TGTGCCAGTAGTATAACCGGACAGGGAATGCGGCTTAATGGCTACACCTTC.

V gene TRBV12-3 or TRBV12-4 combines with J gene TRBJ1-3; 7 bases match TRBD1. Trimming took 6 bases from V and 4 from J; bases not matched to a gene: 6. There are 14 residues in the CDR3. CDR3 loop: CASRDRRGGNTIYF. DNA for the CDR3: TGTGCCAGCAGGGACAGGCGGGGAGGAAACACCATATATTTT.

The V and J genes are TRBV12-3 or TRBV12-4 and TRBJ2-5, with TRBD1 identical over 7 bases. With 6 bases clipped from V and 4 bases from J, the junction kept 5 bases outside the gene matches. The CDR3 contains 13 residues. The CDR3 here is CASSQQGRETQYF. CDR3 coding DNA: TGTGCCAGCAGCCAACAGGGGAGAGAGACCCAGTACTTC.

The chain uses TRBV6-5 and TRBJ2-1; D could derive from TRBD1 or TRBD2 (6 bases each). Germline lookup yields CDR1 MNHEY and CDR2 SVGAGI. V lost 5 bases and J 8 bases, leaving 10 bases between the germline ends. This CDR3 has 12 amino acids. CDR3 protein: CASSGGLDEQFF. The CDR3 DNA follows: TGTGCCAGCAGTGGGGGGCTTGATGAGCAGTTCTTC.

The chain carries TRBV5-4 and TRBJ1-1, with D possibly being TRBD1 (5 bases). V lost 2 bases to trimming and J lost 0 bases, with 11 bases between them. From germline, CDR1 is SGHNT and CDR2 YYREEE (reference sequence). The CDR3 is made up of 15 amino acids. The CDR3 DNA is TGTGCCAGCAGCTTTGGGGGAACTATGAACACTGAAGCTTTCTTT. Its translation is CASSFGGTMNTEAFF.

This chain connects TRBV20-1 to TRBJ1-1; 7 positions match TRBD1. The V segment lost 1 base and the J segment 4 bases; nucleotides outside the gene matches: 15. This CDR3 is built from 17 residues. Germline V CDR1 and CDR2: DFQATT, SNEGSKA (reference sequence). The CDR3 loop reads CSARARMGGGEGTEAFF. The CDR3 region has the DNA TGCAGTGCTAGAGCCCGGATGGGAGGGGGCGAGGGCACTGAAGCTTTCTTT.

This clonotype was observed a few times. The rearrangement joins TRBV18 to TRBJ1-5, with TRBD1 identical over 8 bases. Losses at the gene ends were 5 bases for V and 7 bases for J; bases not matched to a gene: 7. The CDR3 contains 14 residues. Germline lookup yields CDR1 KGHSH and CDR2 LQKENI. CDR3 region: CASSFQGAGQPQHF. DNA for the CDR3: TGTGCCAGCTCATTTCAGGGGGCGGGGCAGCCCCAGCATTTT.